This passage covers 5 T cell receptor beta chains from one sample sequenced in a study of T cells in Graves' hyperthyroidism and ophthalmopathy. Amplification yielded TCR beta CDR3 regions, with RNA transcripts as the source. When the TCR CDR3 underwent first-round RT-PCR, the HTBI primer set was used. TCRdb re-derived calls from the multiplex PCR reads in MiXCR, one entry per CDR3 protein. The sample has under 350,000 distinct CDR3 sequences, 12% to 15% seen once. The sample was blood. These receptors were taken from a middle-aged woman with Graves' ophthalmopathy.

Details on this clonotype: A much larger clone lies one base from this, so it may be a read error. The V and J genes are TRBV3-1 and TRBJ1-1; D call uncertain. The CDR3 runs to 15 residues. The germline V gene encodes CDR1 LGHDT and CDR2 YNNKEL (reference sequence). The CDR3 nucleotides read TGTGTCAGCAGCCAACCCCCAGGAGGGAACACTGAAGCTTTCTTT. Protein: CVSSQPPGGNTEAFF.

This clonotype was picked up many times. The rearrangement uses TRBV7-6 and TRBJ2-3; tentative D call: TRBD1 (5 bases). CDR1 is SGHVS, CDR2 FNYEAQ, per germline. This CDR3 comprises 16 residues. V lost 5 bases, J lost 6 bases, and 21 bases lay in between. The CDR3 reads CASSLLRAGNSDTQYF. CDR3 coding DNA: TGTGCCAGCAGCCTACTTAGAGCAGGGAATTCTGATACGCAGTATTTT.

The chain carries TRBV20-1 and TRBJ2-7; weak D call: TRBD2 (6 bases). V lost 6 bases and J 2 bases, leaving 14 bases between the germline ends. In germline, CDR1 is DFQATT, CDR2 SNEGSKA (reference sequence). The CDR3 is 13 amino acids. CDR3 amino acids: CSAPYSGPYEQYF. The CDR3 bases are TGCAGTGCACCCTATAGCGGACCCTACGAGCAGTACTTC.

This clonotype has a count of ten or more. The V call is TRBV29-1, the J call TRBJ2-7, with 9 positions matching TRBD2. Germline V lookup: CDR1 SQVTM, CDR2 ANQGSEA. The CDR3 covers 13 residues. Losses at the gene ends were 3 bases for V and 1 base for J; bases not matched to a gene: 1. This CDR3 reads CSVETSGSYEQYF. CDR3 nucleotide sequence: TGCAGCGTTGAGACTAGCGGTTCCTACGAGCAGTACTTC.

This clonotype occurred many times. This CDR3 is CASSQMLTDTQYF. The CDR3 DNA reads TGTGCCAGCAGCCAAATGCTTACCGATACGCAGTATTTT. This chain links TRBV3-1 with TRBJ2-3, with D unclear. Trimming left V 2 bases short and J 6 bases short, with 9 bases between. Germline CDR1 and CDR2: LGHDT and YNNKEL (reference sequence). This CDR3 has 13 amino acids.